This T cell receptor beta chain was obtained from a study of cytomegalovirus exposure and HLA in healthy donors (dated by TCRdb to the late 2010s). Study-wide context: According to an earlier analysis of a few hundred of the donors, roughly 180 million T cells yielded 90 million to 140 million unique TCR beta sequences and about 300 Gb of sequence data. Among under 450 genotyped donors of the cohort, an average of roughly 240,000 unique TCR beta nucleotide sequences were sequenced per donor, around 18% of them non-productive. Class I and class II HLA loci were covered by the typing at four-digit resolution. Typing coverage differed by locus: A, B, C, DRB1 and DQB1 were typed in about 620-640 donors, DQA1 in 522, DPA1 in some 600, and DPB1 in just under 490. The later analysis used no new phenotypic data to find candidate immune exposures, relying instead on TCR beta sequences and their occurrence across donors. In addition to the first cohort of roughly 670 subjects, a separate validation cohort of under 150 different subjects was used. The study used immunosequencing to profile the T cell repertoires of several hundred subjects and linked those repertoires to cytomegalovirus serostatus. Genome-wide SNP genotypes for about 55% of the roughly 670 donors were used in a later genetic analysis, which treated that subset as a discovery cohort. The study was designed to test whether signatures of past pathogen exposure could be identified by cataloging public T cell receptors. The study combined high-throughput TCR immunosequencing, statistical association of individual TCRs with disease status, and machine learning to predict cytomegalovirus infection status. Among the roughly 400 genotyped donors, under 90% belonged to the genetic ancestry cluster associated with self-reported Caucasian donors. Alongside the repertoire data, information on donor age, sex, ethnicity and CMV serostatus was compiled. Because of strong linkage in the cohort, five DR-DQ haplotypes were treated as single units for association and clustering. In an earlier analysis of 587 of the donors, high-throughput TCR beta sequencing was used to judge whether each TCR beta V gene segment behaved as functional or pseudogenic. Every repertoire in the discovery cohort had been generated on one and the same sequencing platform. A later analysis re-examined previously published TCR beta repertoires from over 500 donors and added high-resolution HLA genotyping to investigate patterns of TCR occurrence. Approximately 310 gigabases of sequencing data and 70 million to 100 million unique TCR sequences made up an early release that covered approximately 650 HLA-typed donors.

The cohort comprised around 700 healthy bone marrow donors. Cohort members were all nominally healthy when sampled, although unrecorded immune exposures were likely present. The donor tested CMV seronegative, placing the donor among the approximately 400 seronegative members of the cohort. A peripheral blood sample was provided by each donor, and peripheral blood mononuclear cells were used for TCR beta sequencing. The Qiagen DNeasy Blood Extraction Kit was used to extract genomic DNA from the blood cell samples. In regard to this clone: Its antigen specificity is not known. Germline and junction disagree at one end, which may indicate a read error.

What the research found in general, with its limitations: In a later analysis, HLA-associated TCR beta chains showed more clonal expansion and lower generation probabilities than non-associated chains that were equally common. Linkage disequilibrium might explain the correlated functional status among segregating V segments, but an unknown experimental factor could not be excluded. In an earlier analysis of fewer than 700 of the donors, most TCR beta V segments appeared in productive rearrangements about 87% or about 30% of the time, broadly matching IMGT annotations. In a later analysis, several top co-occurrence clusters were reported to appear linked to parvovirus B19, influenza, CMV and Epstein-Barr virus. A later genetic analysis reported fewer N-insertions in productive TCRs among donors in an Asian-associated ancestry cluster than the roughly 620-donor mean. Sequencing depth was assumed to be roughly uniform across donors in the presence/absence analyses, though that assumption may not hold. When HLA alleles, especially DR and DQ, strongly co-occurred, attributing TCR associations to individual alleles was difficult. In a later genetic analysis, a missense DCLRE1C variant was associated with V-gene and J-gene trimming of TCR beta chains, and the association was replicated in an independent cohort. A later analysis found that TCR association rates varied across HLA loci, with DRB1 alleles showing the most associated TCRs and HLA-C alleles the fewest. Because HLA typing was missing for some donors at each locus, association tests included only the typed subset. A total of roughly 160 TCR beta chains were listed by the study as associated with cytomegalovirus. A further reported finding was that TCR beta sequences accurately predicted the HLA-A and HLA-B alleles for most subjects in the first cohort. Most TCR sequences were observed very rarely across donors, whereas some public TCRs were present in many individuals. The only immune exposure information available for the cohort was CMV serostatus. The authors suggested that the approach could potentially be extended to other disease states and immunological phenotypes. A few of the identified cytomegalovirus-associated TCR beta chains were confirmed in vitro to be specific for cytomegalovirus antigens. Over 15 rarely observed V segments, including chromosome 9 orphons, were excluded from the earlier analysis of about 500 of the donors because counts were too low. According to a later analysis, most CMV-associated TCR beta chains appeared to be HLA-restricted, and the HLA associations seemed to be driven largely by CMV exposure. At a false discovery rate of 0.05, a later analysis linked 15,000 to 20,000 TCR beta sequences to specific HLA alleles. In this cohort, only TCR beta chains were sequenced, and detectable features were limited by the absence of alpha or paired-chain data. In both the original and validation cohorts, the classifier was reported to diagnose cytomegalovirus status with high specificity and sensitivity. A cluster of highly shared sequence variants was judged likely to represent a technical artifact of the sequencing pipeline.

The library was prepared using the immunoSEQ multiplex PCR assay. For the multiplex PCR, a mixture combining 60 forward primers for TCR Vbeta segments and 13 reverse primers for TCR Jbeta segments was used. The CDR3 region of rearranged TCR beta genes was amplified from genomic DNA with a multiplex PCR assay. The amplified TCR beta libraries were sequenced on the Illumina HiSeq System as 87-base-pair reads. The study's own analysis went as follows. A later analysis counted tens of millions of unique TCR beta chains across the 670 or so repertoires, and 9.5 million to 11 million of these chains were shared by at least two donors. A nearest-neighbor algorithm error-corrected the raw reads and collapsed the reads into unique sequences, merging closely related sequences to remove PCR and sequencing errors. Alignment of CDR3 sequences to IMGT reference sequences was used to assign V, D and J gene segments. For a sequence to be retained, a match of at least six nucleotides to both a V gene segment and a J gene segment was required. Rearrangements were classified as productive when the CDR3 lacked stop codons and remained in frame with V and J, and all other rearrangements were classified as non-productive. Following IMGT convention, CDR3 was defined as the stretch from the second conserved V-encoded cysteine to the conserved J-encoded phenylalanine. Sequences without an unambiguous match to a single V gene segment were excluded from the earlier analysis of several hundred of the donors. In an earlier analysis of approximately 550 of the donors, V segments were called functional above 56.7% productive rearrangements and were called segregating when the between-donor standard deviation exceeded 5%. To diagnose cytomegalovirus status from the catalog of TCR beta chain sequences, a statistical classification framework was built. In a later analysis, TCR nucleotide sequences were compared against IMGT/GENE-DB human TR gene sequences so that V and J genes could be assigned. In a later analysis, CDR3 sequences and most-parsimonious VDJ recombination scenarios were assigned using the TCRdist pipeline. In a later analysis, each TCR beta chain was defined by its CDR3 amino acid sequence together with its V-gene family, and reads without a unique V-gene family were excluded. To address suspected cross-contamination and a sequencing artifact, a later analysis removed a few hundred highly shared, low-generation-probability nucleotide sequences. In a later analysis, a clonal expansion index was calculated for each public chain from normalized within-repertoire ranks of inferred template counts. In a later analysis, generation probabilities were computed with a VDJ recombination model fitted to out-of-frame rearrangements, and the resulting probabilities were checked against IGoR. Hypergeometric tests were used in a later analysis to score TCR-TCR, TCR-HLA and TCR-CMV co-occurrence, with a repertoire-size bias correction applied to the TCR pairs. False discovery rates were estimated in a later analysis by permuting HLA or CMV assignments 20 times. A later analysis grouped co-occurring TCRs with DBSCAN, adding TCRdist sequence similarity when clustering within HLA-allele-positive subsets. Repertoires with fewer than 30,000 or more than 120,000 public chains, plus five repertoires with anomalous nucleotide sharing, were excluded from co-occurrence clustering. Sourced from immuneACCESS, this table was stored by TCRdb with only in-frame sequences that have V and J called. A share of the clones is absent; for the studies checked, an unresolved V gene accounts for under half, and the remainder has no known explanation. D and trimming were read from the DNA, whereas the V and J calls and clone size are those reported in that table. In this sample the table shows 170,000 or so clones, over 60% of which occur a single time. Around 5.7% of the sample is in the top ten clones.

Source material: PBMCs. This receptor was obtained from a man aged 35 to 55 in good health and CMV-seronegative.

The CDR3 sequence is CSSSPREAGEAFF. The DNA sequence is given as TGTTCCAGCAGCCCTCGGGAGGCGGGTGAAGCTTTCTTT. Rearrangement joined TRBV7-9 to TRBJ1-1; no D gene call is confident. Looking up the germline V gene (reference sequence) yields CDR1 SEHNR and CDR2 FQNEAQ. Counted from cysteine to phenylalanine, this CDR3 has 13 amino acids. Only the CDR3 part of the read is kept: 39 bases, read in frame from the first base.